The next 9 T cell receptor beta chains were all read from a single sample in a study of blood T cell repertoires in COVID-19. Sequenced by immunoSEQ multiplex PCR; TCRdb stores in-frame clones only, minus some. The sample lists approximately 230,000 clones; about nine tenths were seen once. Sequenced sample: peripheral blood. The receptors were sampled from a man aged 25 to 40 who had recovered from COVID-19.

The chain couples TRBV7-9 to TRBJ2-1, with D unresolved. V was clipped by 3 bases and J by 12 bases, with 9 bases between them. Germline V lookup: CDR1 SEHNR, CDR2 FQNEAQ (reference sequence). The CDR3 has 11 amino acids. This CDR3 reads CASSFHGGQFF. The CDR3 DNA is TGTGCCAGCAGCTTTCACGGTGGGCAGTTCTTC.

The J gene is TRBJ2-7, the V gene TRBV6-1; possible D gene TRBD1, 5 bases. The V and J ends lost 8 bases and 1 base respectively, with 21 bases between them. Germline V gene data show CDR1 as MNHNS and CDR2 as SASEGT. The CDR3 has 16 amino acids. The DNA for the CDR3 is TGTGCCAGCGGTAAAGGGGCAGGGATTCTTTCCTACGAGCAGTACTTC. This gives the protein CASGKGAGILSYEQYF.

V usage is TRBV2 and J usage is TRBJ1-2, with TRBD1 as a possible D gene (5 bases). The CDR3 is made up of 12 amino acids. Germline CDR1 SNHLY, CDR2 FYNNEI. Trimming removed 9 bases from V and 4 bases from J, with 12 bases in between. The CDR3 sequence: CARGGESYGYTF. The CDR3 coding sequence is TGTGCCAGGGGGGGAGAGTCCTATGGCTACACCTTC.

The chain employs TRBV4-3 and TRBJ1-3, with D perhaps TRBD1 (5 bases). The ends were cut back, 4 bases at V and 4 bases at J, with 17 bases in the middle. Germline V CDR1 and CDR2: LGHNA, YSLEER. The CDR3 totals 16 residues. This CDR3 reads CASSPQEAGIGNTIYF. For the CDR3, the DNA is TGCGCCAGCAGCCCACAAGAAGCAGGGATCGGAAACACCATATATTTT.

V usage is TRBV11-3 and J usage is TRBJ1-6; D is undetermined. This CDR3 has 14 amino acids. The V and J ends lost 5 bases and 5 bases respectively, with 10 bases between them. Looked up from germline, CDR1 is SGHNT and CDR2 is YENEEA. This CDR3 is CASSPTYNNSPLHF. DNA of the CDR3: TGTGCCAGCAGCCCTACCTATAATAATTCACCCCTCCACTTT.

The rearrangement links TRBV19 to TRBJ1-1; D remains ambiguous. There are 14 residues in the CDR3. Germline CDR1 LNHDA, CDR2 SQIVND (reference sequence). The V and J ends lost 0 bases and 6 bases respectively, with 11 bases between them. This chain's CDR3 is CASSIDHSAPEAFF. CDR3 nucleotides: TGTGCCAGTAGTATAGATCATAGCGCCCCTGAAGCTTTCTTT.

The count of this clone is one. The genes are TRBV7-2 and TRBJ2-2; D is unresolved. Between the trimmed V and J ends, which lost 2 bases and 5 bases, there was a span of 6 bases. Germline V gene sequence: CDR1 SGHTA, CDR2 FQGNSA. This CDR3 contains 13 residues. The DNA for the CDR3 is TGTGCCAGCAGCTTAAGCGTAACCGGGGAGCTGTTTTTT. This translates into CASSLSVTGELFF.

The V gene is TRBV7-8, the J gene TRBJ2-7; 9 positions match TRBD2. The germline V gene has CDR1 SGHVS and CDR2 FQNEAQ. After removal of 5 bases from V and 7 bases from J, the junction contained 15 bases not matched to a gene. The CDR3 loop spans 16 amino acids. CDR3 protein: CASSTSLAGVHGEQYF. For the CDR3, the DNA is TGTGCCAGCAGCACCTCCTTAGCGGGGGTCCACGGGGAGCAGTACTTC.

Points on this clone: The same CDR3 also results from other DNA sequences found in this sample. The V gene is TRBV18, the J gene TRBJ2-5, with a possible D match to TRBD2 (6 bases). Germline CDR1 and CDR2: KGHSH and LQKENI. Trimming pared 3 bases from V and 5 bases from J, leaving 10 bases between. This CDR3 region has 13 residues. The CDR3, as DNA: TGTGCCAGCTCACCCGGTGGGGGGGAGACCCAGTACTTC. Protein product: CASSPGGGETQYF.